Listed here are 11 T cell receptor beta chains from one sample, sequenced in a study of blood T cell repertoires in COVID-19. The protocol was immunoSEQ multiplex PCR, while the TCRdb copy is restricted to in-frame clones and leaves out a portion. The sample lists roughly 120,000 clones; about 80% were seen once. The sequenced sample was peripheral blood. The origin of the receptors is a woman at least 80 years old with acute or convalescent COVID-19.

A few counts support this clone. This chain uses TRBV19 with TRBJ1-5; D is unresolved. This CDR3 spans 16 amino acids. The V gene lost 9 bases and the J gene lost 1 base, with 19 bases spanning the gap. Germline V CDR1 and CDR2: LNHDA, SQIVND (reference sequence). The CDR3 loop reads CASRSSGLKSNQPQHF. CDR3 in DNA: TGTGCCAGCCGGAGTAGCGGGTTAAAGAGCAATCAGCCCCAGCATTTT.

The chain carries TRBV12-3 or TRBV12-4 and TRBJ2-7, with D tentatively TRBD2 (6 bases). CDR3 length: 13 residues. V was clipped by 3 bases and J by 4 bases, with 10 bases between them. CDR3 nucleotides: TGTGCCAGCAGTTTGACTAGTTATTACGAGCAGTACTTC. This codes for CASSLTSYYEQYF.

V is TRBV18 and J is TRBJ1-1; D gene unclear. The CDR3 extends over 12 amino acids. The germline V gene has CDR1 KGHSH and CDR2 LQKENI. V gave up 4 bases and J gave up 1 base, with 4 bases separating them. In nucleotides, the CDR3 is TGTGCCAGCTCACGCGAGAACACTGAAGCTTTCTTT. It specifies CASSRENTEAFF.

The chain is built from TRBV4-3 and TRBJ2-1, with 15 bases identical to TRBD2. The J segment lost 9 bases and the V segment lost 4 bases, leaving 4 bases of the junction unmatched. Germline V gene lookup returns CDR1 LGHNA and CDR2 YSLEER. The CDR3 totals 15 residues. CDR3 sequence reads: CASSLGLAGGAEQFF. The CDR3 DNA reads TGCGCCAGCAGCCTAGGACTAGCGGGGGGGGCTGAGCAGTTCTTC.

The chain employs TRBV5-6 and TRBJ1-2; TRBD1 aligns across 10 bases. Trimming removed 4 bases from V and 6 bases from J; junction bases left unmatched: 15. Per germline, CDR1 SGHDT and CDR2 YYEEEE. The CDR3 covers 17 residues. Here the CDR3 reads CASSELQGTGAFDGYTF. The DNA of the CDR3 is TGTGCCAGCAGCGAACTGCAGGGGACAGGGGCCTTCGATGGCTACACCTTC.

The chain has TRBV5-6 and TRBJ2-4, with 14 bases lining up with TRBD2. The CDR3 has 17 residues. Trimming removed 4 bases from V and 9 bases from J; junction bases left unmatched: 12. Germline loops: CDR1 SGHDT, CDR2 YYEEEE. The CDR3 coding sequence is TGTGCCAGCAGCGTGGGACTAGCGGGGGCCCGGGCCGGCATTCAGTACTTC. Its protein is CASSVGLAGARAGIQYF.

This clone was seen a single time. V gene TRBV11-2 combines with J gene TRBJ2-7; the match to TRBD2 covers 14 bases. The CDR3 has 14 residues. V lost 5 bases to trimming and J lost 6 bases; unmatched junction nucleotides: 3. Germline values: CDR1 SGHAT, CDR2 FQNNGV. The CDR3 DNA reads as TGTGCCAGCAGCCCGGGACTAGCGGGAGTCGAGCAGTACTTC. Translating gives CASSPGLAGVEQYF. The full variable domain, rest sourced from reference TRBV11-2 and TRBJ2-7, is EAGVAQSPRYKIIEKRQSVAFWCNPISGHATLYWYQQILGQGPKLLIQFQNNGVVDDSQLPKDRFSAERLKGVDSTLKIQPAKLEDSAVYLCASSPGLAGVEQYFGPGTRLTVT.

The rearrangement links TRBV9 to TRBJ1-2; 9 nucleotides match TRBD1. Trimming removed 0 bases from V and 2 bases from J; junction bases left unmatched: 2. Germline V CDR1 and CDR2: SGDLS, YYNGEE. The CDR3 is 15 residues long. CDR3 in amino acids: CASSVDGTGNYGYTF. CDR3 DNA: TGTGCCAGCAGCGTAGACGGGACAGGGAACTATGGCTACACCTTC.

The sample holds one count of this clone. The J gene is TRBJ2-2, the V gene TRBV5-5; 7 bases line up with TRBD2. The CDR3 has 14 amino acids. Germline lookup yields CDR1 SGHKS and CDR2 YYEKEE (reference sequence). V dropped 4 bases and J dropped 1; count of bases not matched to a gene: 1. CDR3 in amino acids: CASSERGNTGELFF. The CDR3 DNA reads TGTGCCAGCAGCGAGCGGGGGAACACCGGGGAGCTGTTTTTT.

J is TRBJ2-2 and V is TRBV7-3; D gene ambiguous. Per germline, CDR1 SGHTA and CDR2 FQGTGA. With 5 bases removed from V and 2 bases from J, the gap between germline ends came to 6 bases. CDR3 size: 13 residues. As DNA, the CDR3 is TGTGCCAGCAGCCGACAAAACACCGGGGAGCTGTTTTTT. Translated: CASSRQNTGELFF.

The chain carries TRBV6-5 and TRBJ2-1, with 7 bases matching TRBD1. CDR3 length equals 15 residues. The V gene's germline CDR1 is MNHEY and CDR2 SVGAGI. Trimming cost V 7 bases and J 6 bases; bases outside gene matches: 12. The CDR3 loop reads CASTPSGGRSNEQFF. CDR3 in DNA: TGTGCCAGCACCCCATCAGGGGGAAGGAGCAATGAGCAGTTCTTC.